The sequence of this T cell receptor (beta chain) was determined in a study of cytomegalovirus exposure and HLA in healthy donors. Study-wide points: Near-uniform donor sequencing depth was presumed by presence/absence analyses. Clonal expansion was found to be greater in HLA-associated TCR beta chains than in equally common others in a later analysis.

A remark on this clone: Its target is unknown.

It was with 60 Vbeta and 13 Jbeta primers that the PCR ran. Clones were sequenced by immunoSEQ multiplex PCR, and TCRdb holds only the in-frame ones, with some missing. The table lists more than 150,000 clones, about 78% of them singletons, with around 1.4% in the top ten. Source material: PBMCs. This TCR was sampled from a male donor in good health and CMV-seronegative.

The DNA of the CDR3 is TGTGCCAGCAGCTCCCGACAGGGAGGTCTGGGGGAGACCCAGTACTTC. Protein: CASSSRQGGLGETQYF. This sequence joins TRBV5-4 and TRBJ2-5, with D perhaps TRBD1 (7 bases). Per the germline V gene, CDR1 is SGHNT and CDR2 is YYREEE (reference sequence). The V end lost 3 bases, the J end lost 5 bases, and 20 bases lay between the germline ends. CDR3 length equals 16 residues.